The T cell receptor beta chain under discussion was sequenced for a study of shared clonotypes between healthy human individuals. Study-level points and caveats: Naive subsets typically showed greater estimated richness than memory subsets.

The table came from immunoSEQ multiplex PCR; TCRdb's copy has only in-frame clones and leaves some out. The repertoire holds about 2.1 million clones, with 85% to 95% as singletons. The CDR3 is 14 residues long. V gave up 10 bases and J gave up 2 bases; unmatched junction bases: 4. In germline, CDR1 is SEHNR, CDR2 FQNEAQ (reference sequence). CD45RO-negative, CCR7-positively selected cells formed the naive CD8 fraction, excluding terminally differentiated effector memory CD45RA+ cells. Notes on this clone: The antigen remains unidentified.

The sample taken for sequencing was naive CD8+ T cells from PBMCs. The receptor was isolated from a man aged 18 to 30 in good health. Some clones in this sample may be carry-over from other donors' samples. The chain recombines TRBV7-9 with TRBJ2-5, with 13 bases aligning to TRBD2. The CDR3: CATRLAGGQETQYF. In DNA, the CDR3 is TGTGCCACTCGACTAGCGGGAGGACAAGAGACCCAGTACTTC.